This TCR beta chain appears in the sequencing data of a study of blood T cells in healthy people across ages. Of note for this clonotype: The antigen remains undetermined.

A second about 7 to 11 cycle PCR used barcoded and J-beta primers. TCRdb redid the calling of the 5' RACE reads with MiXCR, one entry per CDR3 protein. Among 1.5 million to 2 million distinct CDR3 sequences listed, 28% were seen once. Russia was home to the donors, healthy Caucasian individuals aged roughly 6 to 90. Study-wide points: Estimated diversity across one million T cells was deemed an underestimate. It was not known whether donors were CMV positive (a possible confounder of expanded clonotype changes).

Sequencing was done on a sample of blood. The sequence was obtained from a woman aged 25 to 39 in good health.

CDR3 amino acids: CASSFGGFGYEQYF. CDR3 nucleotides: TGTGCCAGCAGCTTTGGGGGGTTCGGCTACGAGCAGTACTTC. The chain recombines TRBV5-5 with TRBJ2-7, with D possibly matching TRBD2 (6 bases). The V end was cut by 2 bases, the J end by 3 bases, with 12 bases between. Germline values: CDR1 SGHKS, CDR2 YYEKEE (reference sequence). The CDR3 extends over 14 amino acids.